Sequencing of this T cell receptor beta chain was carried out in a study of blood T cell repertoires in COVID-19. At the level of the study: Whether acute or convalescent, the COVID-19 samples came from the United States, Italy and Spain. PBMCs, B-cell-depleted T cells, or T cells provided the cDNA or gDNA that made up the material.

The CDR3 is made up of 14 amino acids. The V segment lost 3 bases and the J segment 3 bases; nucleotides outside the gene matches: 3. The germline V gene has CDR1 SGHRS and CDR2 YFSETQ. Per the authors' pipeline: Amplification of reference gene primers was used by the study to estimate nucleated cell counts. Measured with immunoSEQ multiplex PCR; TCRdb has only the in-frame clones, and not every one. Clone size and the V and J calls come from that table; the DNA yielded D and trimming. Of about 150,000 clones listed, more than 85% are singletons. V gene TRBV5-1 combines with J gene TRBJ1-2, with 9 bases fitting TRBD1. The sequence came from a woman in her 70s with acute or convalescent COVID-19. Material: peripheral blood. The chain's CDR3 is CASSSRTGDYGYTF. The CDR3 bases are TGCGCCAGCAGCTCTCGGACAGGGGACTATGGCTACACCTTC.